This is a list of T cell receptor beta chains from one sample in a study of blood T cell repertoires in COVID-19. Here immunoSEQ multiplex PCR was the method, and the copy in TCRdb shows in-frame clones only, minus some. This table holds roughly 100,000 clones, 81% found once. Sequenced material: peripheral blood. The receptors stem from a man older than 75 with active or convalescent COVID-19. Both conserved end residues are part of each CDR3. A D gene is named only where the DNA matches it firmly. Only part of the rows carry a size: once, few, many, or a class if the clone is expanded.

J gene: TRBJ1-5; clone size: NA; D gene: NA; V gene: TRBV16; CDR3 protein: CASSGTPPRGQPQHF; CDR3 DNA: TGTGCCAGCAGCGGAACCCCCCCTCGGGGTCAGCCCCAGCATTTT
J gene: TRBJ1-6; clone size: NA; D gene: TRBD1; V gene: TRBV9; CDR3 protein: CASSASTGGVNSPLHF; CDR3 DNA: TGTGCCAGCAGCGCTTCCACAGGGGGCGTTAATTCACCCCTCCACTTT
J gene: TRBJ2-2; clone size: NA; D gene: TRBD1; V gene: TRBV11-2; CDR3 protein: CASSQNGQENTGELFF; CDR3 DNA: TGTGCCAGCAGCCAAAACGGACAGGAGAACACCGGGGAGCTGTTTTTT
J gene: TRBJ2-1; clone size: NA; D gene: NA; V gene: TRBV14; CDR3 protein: CASSPPWTGVGVEQFF; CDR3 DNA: TGTGCCAGCAGCCCACCGTGGACCGGGGTCGGAGTAGAGCAGTTCTTC
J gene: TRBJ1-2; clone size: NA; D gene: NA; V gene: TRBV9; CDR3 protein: CASTQGGGHPYGYTF; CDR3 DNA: TGTGCCAGCACCCAAGGCGGGGGGCATCCGTATGGCTACACCTTC
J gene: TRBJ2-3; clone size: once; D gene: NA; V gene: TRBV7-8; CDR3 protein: CASSQSGDSLGDTQYF; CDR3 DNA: TGTGCCAGCAGCCAATCGGGGGACAGCCTCGGAGATACGCAGTATTTT
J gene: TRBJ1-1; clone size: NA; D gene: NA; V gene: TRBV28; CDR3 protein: CASSLNSGLSEAFF; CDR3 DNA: TGTGCCAGCAGCCTGAACTCGGGACTTTCTGAAGCTTTCTTT
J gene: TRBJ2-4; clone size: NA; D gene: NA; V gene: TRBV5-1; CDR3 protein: CASSLAGRVNIQYF; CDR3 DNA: TGCGCCAGCAGCTTGGCCGGCAGGGTCAACATTCAGTACTTC
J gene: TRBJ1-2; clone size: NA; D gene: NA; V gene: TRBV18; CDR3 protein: CASSRGQSLYGYTF; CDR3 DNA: TGTGCCAGCTCTCGAGGACAGTCCCTCTATGGCTACACCTTC
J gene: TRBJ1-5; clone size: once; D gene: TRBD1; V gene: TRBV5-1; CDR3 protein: CASSPSGQREQPQHF; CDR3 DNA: TGCGCCAGCAGCCCCTCGGGACAGAGGGAACAGCCCCAGCATTTT
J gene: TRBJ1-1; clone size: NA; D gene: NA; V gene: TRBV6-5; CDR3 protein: CASRQVNTEAFF; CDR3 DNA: TGTGCCAGCAGACAGGTTAACACTGAAGCTTTCTTT
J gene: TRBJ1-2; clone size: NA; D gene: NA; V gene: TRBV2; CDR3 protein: CASQQSDDYGYTF; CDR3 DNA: TGTGCCAGCCAGCAGAGCGATGACTATGGCTACACCTTC
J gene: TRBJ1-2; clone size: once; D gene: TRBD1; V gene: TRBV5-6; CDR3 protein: CASSWRDRGLGGYTF; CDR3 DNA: TGTGCCAGCAGCTGGCGGGACAGGGGTTTGGGTGGCTACACCTTC
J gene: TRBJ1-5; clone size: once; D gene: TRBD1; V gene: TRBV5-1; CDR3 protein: CASSLGGQRNQPQHF; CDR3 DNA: TGCGCCAGCAGCTTGGGGGGACAGCGCAATCAGCCCCAGCATTTT
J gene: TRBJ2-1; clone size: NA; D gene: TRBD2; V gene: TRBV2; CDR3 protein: CASGTSGVHYNEQFF; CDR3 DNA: TGTGCCAGCGGGACTAGCGGGGTACACTACAATGAGCAGTTCTTC
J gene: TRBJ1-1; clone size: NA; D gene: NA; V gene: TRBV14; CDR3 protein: CASSQVAGPITGAFF; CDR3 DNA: TGTGCCAGCAGCCAAGTAGCAGGGCCGATTACGGGAGCTTTCTTT
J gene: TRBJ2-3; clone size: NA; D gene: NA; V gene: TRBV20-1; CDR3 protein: CSASGGTTDTQYF; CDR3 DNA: TGCAGTGCGAGTGGGGGGACAACAGATACGCAGTATTTT
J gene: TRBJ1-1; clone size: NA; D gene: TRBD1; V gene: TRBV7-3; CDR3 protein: CASSLRDRGIENTEAFF; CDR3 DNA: TGTGCCAGCAGCCTTCGAGACAGGGGGATAGAGAACACTGAAGCTTTCTTT
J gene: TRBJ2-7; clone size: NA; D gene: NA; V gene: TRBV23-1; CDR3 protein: CLPPGAYEQYF; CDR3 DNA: TGCCTGCCCCCCGGGGCCTACGAGCAGTACTTC
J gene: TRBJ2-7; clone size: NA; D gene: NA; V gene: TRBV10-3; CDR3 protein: CAISERGSSGSYEQYF; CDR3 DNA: TGTGCCATCAGTGAGCGGGGAAGTAGCGGATCCTACGAGCAGTACTTC
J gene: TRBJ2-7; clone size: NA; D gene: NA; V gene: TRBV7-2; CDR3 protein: CASSLRGGGVPEQYF; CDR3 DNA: TGTGCCAGCAGCCTCCGGGGAGGGGGGGTTCCCGAGCAGTACTTC
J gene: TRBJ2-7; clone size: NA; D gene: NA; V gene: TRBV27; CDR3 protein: CASGQPGDTYEQYF; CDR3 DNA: TGTGCCAGTGGACAGCCCGGGGATACCTACGAGCAGTACTTC